These 15 T cell receptor beta chains share one sample of origin, sequenced in a study of cytomegalovirus exposure and HLA in healthy donors (dated by TCRdb to 2017 to 2019). The library was obtained by the immunoSEQ multiplex PCR assay. What TCRdb holds here is the immuneACCESS table cut down to in-frame rearrangements. Part of the clones is not present; checked against another copy, under half of the missing clones reflect an unresolved V gene, and the others are unexplained. The sample contains 100,000 to 130,000 clones, around 95% of them found a single time. The top ten clonotypes cover approximately 0.67% of the sample. The sample taken for sequencing was PBMCs. The receptors shown here come from a woman in her late teens or twenties in good health and CMV-seronegative.

The chain uses TRBV6-6 and TRBJ1-1; D is perhaps TRBD1 (5 bases). There are 15 residues in the CDR3. V was cut by 4 bases and J by 4 bases, with 16 bases left in between. CDR1 MNHNY and CDR2 SVGAGI come from the germline V gene (reference sequence). The CDR3 DNA is TGTGCCAGCAGTTTCCCCGCGGGACCGTTCACTGAAGCTTTCTTT. Encoded protein: CASSFPAGPFTEAFF.

This sequence joins TRBV5-6 and TRBJ1-1; D is possibly TRBD1 (5 bases). The germline V and J ends were trimmed by 4 bases and 3 bases, with 16 bases remaining between them. Germline assignment: CDR1 SGHDT and CDR2 YYEEEE. The CDR3 is 15 amino acids. In DNA form, the CDR3 reads TGTGCCAGCAGCGGAGGAGGGGCGCGGGACACTGAAGCTTTCTTT. Protein: CASSGGGARDTEAFF. The full variable domain, in which reference TRBV5-6 and TRBJ1-1 provide the parts outside the CDR3, is DAGVTQSPTHLIKTRGQQVTLRCSPKSGHDTVSWYQQALGQGPQFIFQYYEEEERQRGNFPDRFSGHQFPNYSSELNVNALLLGDSALYLCASSGGGARDTEAFFGQGTRLTVV.

The chain employs TRBV6-6 and TRBJ1-4; 7 bases are shared with TRBD1. V lost 3 bases, J lost 4 bases, and 2 bases stayed unmatched. The CDR3 length is 14 residues. From germline, CDR1 is MNHNY and CDR2 SVGAGI (reference sequence). The chain's CDR3 is CASSYDRVNEKLFF. The CDR3 nucleotides are TGTGCCAGCAGTTATGACAGGGTTAATGAAAAACTGTTTTTT.

The V gene is TRBV18, the J gene TRBJ1-1; tentatively, D is TRBD1 (6 bases). This CDR3 has 15 residues. V was cut by 3 bases and J by 9 bases, with 20 bases left in between. CDR1 is KGHSH and CDR2 is LQKENI in the germline V gene. The CDR3 loop reads CASSPQGQMLEKAFF. For the CDR3, the DNA is TGTGCCAGCTCACCGCAAGGACAGATGCTGGAGAAAGCTTTCTTT.

This sequence joins TRBV2 and TRBJ2-2, with TRBD1 matching 9 bases. The V gene end was trimmed by 8 bases and the J gene end by 3 bases; junction bases not matched to a gene: 4. This CDR3 comprises 14 residues. The germline gives CDR1 SNHLY, CDR2 FYNNEI. The CDR3 protein is CASWTGDDTGELFF. CDR3 nucleotides: TGTGCCAGCTGGACAGGGGATGACACCGGGGAGCTGTTTTTT.

V gene TRBV19 combines with J gene TRBJ1-1; weak D call: TRBD1 (5 bases). Looked up from germline, CDR1 is LNHDA and CDR2 is SQIVND (reference sequence). CDR3 length: 13 amino acids. Trimming removed 7 bases from V and 1 base from J, with 10 bases in between. This CDR3 is CASMGRSNTEAFF. CDR3 DNA: TGTGCCAGTATGGGGCGTTCGAACACTGAAGCTTTCTTT.

This clone was counted a single time. This chain connects TRBV28 to TRBJ2-5; 12 bases are a match to TRBD1. Unmatched junction bases numbered 13, after V lost 6 bases and J lost 5 bases. The length of the CDR3 is 17 residues. CDR1 and CDR2 (germline): MDHEN, SYDVKM. CDR3 protein: CASRTPPGQGAGETQYF. Written as DNA, the CDR3 is TGTGCCAGCAGGACCCCCCCGGGACAGGGGGCGGGTGAGACCCAGTACTTC.

The rearrangement uses TRBV18 and TRBJ1-2; D may be TRBD1 (6 bases). Germline loops: CDR1 KGHSH, CDR2 LQKENI. Between the trimmed V and J ends, which lost 4 bases and 2 bases, there was a span of 8 bases. The CDR3 consists of 13 residues. The CDR3: CASSQQGNYGYTF. The DNA of the CDR3 is TGTGCCAGCTCACAACAGGGAAACTATGGCTACACCTTC.

The chain couples TRBV10-1 to TRBJ2-5; 7 nucleotides match TRBD1. The CDR3 is 12 residues long. Germline values: CDR1 WNHNN, CDR2 SYGVQD (reference sequence). With 9 bases clipped from V and 2 bases from J, the junction kept 3 bases outside the gene matches. The CDR3 here is CARHRGQETQYF. CDR3 nucleotides: TGCGCCAGACACAGGGGTCAAGAGACCCAGTACTTC.

V and J are TRBV27 and TRBJ2-2; D call uncertain. V gave up 5 bases and J gave up 4 bases, with 8 bases separating them. Germline loops: CDR1 MNHEY, CDR2 SMNVEV (reference sequence). This CDR3 region has 13 residues. Here the CDR3 reads CASSRLRTGELFF. In nucleotides, the CDR3 is TGTGCCAGCAGTAGACTCCGCACCGGGGAGCTGTTTTTT.

This clone was seen a single time. The gene calls are TRBV4-3 and TRBJ1-1, with a weak D call TRBD1 (5 bases). Per germline, CDR1 LGHNA and CDR2 YSLEER. Trimming left V 0 bases short and J 4 bases short, with 21 bases between. CDR3 length: 18 residues. The CDR3 DNA sequence: TGCGCCAGCAGCCAAGACCTCATCCCCTTAAACAGGTCCACTGAAGCTTTCTTT. As protein: CASSQDLIPLNRSTEAFF.

The gene calls are TRBV4-3 and TRBJ1-6, with a tentative D call TRBD1 (5 bases). The CDR3 loop spans 16 amino acids. Germline V gene data show CDR1 as LGHNA and CDR2 as YSLEER. The V and J ends lost 0 bases and 2 bases respectively, with 8 bases between them. This CDR3 is CASSQDREAYNSPLHF. CDR3 nucleotide sequence: TGCGCCAGCAGCCAAGACAGGGAAGCCTATAATTCACCCCTCCACTTT.

The chain has TRBV11-2 and TRBJ2-1; 7 bases fit TRBD1. CDR1 and CDR2 from the germline V gene are SGHAT and FQNNGV. J gave up 8 bases and V 5 bases, and 12 bases lay outside the gene matches. The CDR3 contains 15 residues. CDR3 nucleotide sequence: TGTGCCAGCAGCCCAGGGGGAGTCCCTCGGGATGAGCAGTTCTTC. Translated: CASSPGGVPRDEQFF. Full variable domain (remainder filled in from reference TRBV11-2 and TRBJ2-1): EAGVAQSPRYKIIEKRQSVAFWCNPISGHATLYWYQQILGQGPKLLIQFQNNGVVDDSQLPKDRFSAERLKGVDSTLKIQPAKLEDSAVYLCASSPGGVPRDEQFFGPGTRLTVL.

This clone was seen once. This chain uses TRBV2 with TRBJ2-5, with D perhaps TRBD2 (5 bases). CDR1 SNHLY and CDR2 FYNNEI come from the germline V gene. Between the trimmed V and J ends, which lost 2 bases and 5 bases, there was a span of 15 bases. The CDR3 contains 15 residues. The CDR3 loop is CASSENGVSRETQYF. CDR3 coding DNA: TGTGCCAGCAGTGAAAACGGGGTATCAAGGGAGACCCAGTACTTC.

This chain links TRBV6-1 with TRBJ1-1, with a weak D call TRBD1 (6 bases). From germline, CDR1 is MNHNS and CDR2 SASEGT. CDR3 size: 14 residues. The V and J ends lost 8 bases and 3 bases respectively, with 16 bases between them. CDR3 loop: CASLLGQRYTEAFF. The CDR3 DNA sequence: TGTGCCAGCCTCCTCGGACAGAGATACACTGAAGCTTTCTTT.